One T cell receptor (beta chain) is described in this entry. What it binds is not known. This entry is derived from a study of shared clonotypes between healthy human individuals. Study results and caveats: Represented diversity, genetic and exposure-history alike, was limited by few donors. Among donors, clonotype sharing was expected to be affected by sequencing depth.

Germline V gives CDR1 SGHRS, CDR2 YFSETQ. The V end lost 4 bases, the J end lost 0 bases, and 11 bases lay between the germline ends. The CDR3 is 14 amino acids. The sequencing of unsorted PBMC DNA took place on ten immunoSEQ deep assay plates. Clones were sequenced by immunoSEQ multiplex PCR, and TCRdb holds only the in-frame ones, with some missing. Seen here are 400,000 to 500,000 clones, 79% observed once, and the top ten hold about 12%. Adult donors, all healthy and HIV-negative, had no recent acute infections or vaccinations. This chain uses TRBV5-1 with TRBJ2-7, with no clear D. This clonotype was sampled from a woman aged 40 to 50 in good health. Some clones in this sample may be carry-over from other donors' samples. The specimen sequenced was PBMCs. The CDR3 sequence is CASSARTGSYEQYF. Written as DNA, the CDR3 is TGCGCCAGCAGCGCCAGGACGGGCTCCTACGAGCAGTACTTC.